This T cell receptor (beta chain) was sequenced during a study of shared clonotypes between healthy human individuals. Background on the study: The study drew on a couple of women and a few men aged 18 to 49 as donors.

Comments on this clone: Its specificity is not known.

Findings of the study overall: It was observed that roughly 4.8% of naive CD4 clonotypes were shared across a handful of donors. Generation probabilities were higher for clonotypes shared across all four sorted-subset donors than for unshared ones.

Sequencing was performed with immunoSEQ multiplex PCR; in TCRdb, only in-frame clones are kept and a portion is missing. The sample carries 1 million to 1.3 million clones, around 78% recorded once. What was sequenced was memory CD4+ T cells from PBMCs. Regarding subset: CD45RA-negative fraction. The TCR comes from a man aged 18 to 30 in good health. Some clones in this sample may be carry-over from other donors' samples.

This CDR3 is CASSSYTGANVLTF. The CDR3 DNA sequence: TGTGCCAGCAGCTCCTACACTGGGGCCAACGTCCTGACTTTC. The chain employs TRBV9 and TRBJ2-6; no definite D call. The CDR3 contains 14 residues. V was trimmed by 4 bases and J by 2 bases, leaving 7 bases between them. From germline, CDR1 is SGDLS and CDR2 YYNGEE. Full variable domain (outside the CDR3, taken from reference TRBV9 and TRBJ2-6): DSGVTQTPKHLITATGQRVTLRCSPRSGDLSVYWYQQSLDQGLQFLIQYYNGEERAKGNILERFSAQQFPDLHSELNLSSLELGDSALYFCASSSYTGANVLTFGAGSRLTVL.